This T cell receptor (beta chain) was identified in a study of T cells expressing NK-cell markers. Study at large: Underlying the TCR beta repertoires were sorted CD3+CD56+NKG2C+, CD3+CD56+NKG2C- and CD3+CD56-NKG2C+ T cells. Overall study results and limits: The CD3+CD56-NKG2C+ fraction of a handful of donors was likewise dominated by these clonotypes.

From germline, CDR1 is SGHNT and CDR2 YYREEE (reference sequence). The CDR3 covers 13 residues. For each CDR3 protein, TCRdb gives one entry from its re-call of the 5' RACE reads, without DNA. Its listing shows 140,000 or so distinct CDR3 sequences. Remarks on this clonotype: Its antigen is still unknown.

Input material: blood T cells: a sorted CD56 or NKG2C T cell subset, CD4+ or CD8+ T cells, or bulk PBMC T cells (not recorded which). This TCR came from a man younger than 35 in good health. V usage is TRBV5-4 and J usage is TRBJ2-1. The CDR3 spells CASSFGDYNEQFF.